The 29 T cell receptor beta chains given below trace back to one sample, sequenced in a study of T cell responses to AZD1222 COVID-19 vaccine. Sequenced by immunoSEQ multiplex PCR; TCRdb stores in-frame clones only, minus some. The sample yields about 110,000 clones, roughly 90% seen once. Sequenced here: peripheral blood, sampled on day 0 of AZD1222 vaccination. Receptors originate from an adult in good health.

The CDR3 DNA sequence: TGTGCCAGCAGTGAAGGTCTCGGGCGGAATGAAAAACTGTTTTTT. Translation gives CASSEGLGRNEKLFF. V usage is TRBV2 and J usage is TRBJ1-4; no firm D call. The CDR3 covers 15 residues. CDR1 is SNHLY and CDR2 is FYNNEI in the germline V gene. V gave up 1 base and J gave up 5 bases, with 11 bases separating them.

V is TRBV2 and J is TRBJ2-3; 7 nucleotides align to TRBD1. CDR1 and CDR2 (germline): SNHLY, FYNNEI. V shed 8 bases and J 0 bases; nucleotides not matched to a gene: 14. The length of the CDR3 is 17 residues. The CDR3, as DNA: TGTGCCAGCCAGCTAGAGCCGGGACAGTGGAGCACAGATACGCAGTATTTT. Translating it yields CASQLEPGQWSTDTQYF.

The chain couples TRBV10-3 to TRBJ2-7; a weak D match, TRBD1 (5 bases). V was clipped by 5 bases and J by 2 bases, with 7 bases between them. Germline values: CDR1 ENHRY, CDR2 SYGVKD. This CDR3 has 12 residues. This CDR3 reads CAISQGTYEQYF. The CDR3 region has the DNA TGTGCCATCAGTCAGGGTACCTACGAGCAGTACTTC.

The chain couples TRBV5-8 to TRBJ2-3, with D maybe TRBD1 (5 bases). Trimming cost V 0 bases and J 0 bases, with 11 bases left between them. Germline V gene lookup returns CDR1 SGHTS and CDR2 YDEGEE. This CDR3 region has 16 residues. CDR3 loop: CASSLGGAPSTDTQYF. In DNA, the CDR3 is TGTGCCAGCAGCTTGGGTGGGGCTCCTAGCACAGATACGCAGTATTTT.

The rearrangement joins TRBV28 to TRBJ2-5; TRBD2 agrees at 10 bases. The V segment lost 2 bases and the J segment 5 bases; nucleotides outside the gene matches: 8. CDR3 size: 16 residues. Germline V lookup: CDR1 MDHEN, CDR2 SYDVKM. CDR3 DNA: TGTGCCAGCAGTTTAAGGCCTAGCGGGAGCATTGAGACCCAGTACTTC. The encoded protein is CASSLRPSGSIETQYF.

This clone has a single count. The chain has TRBV6-5 and TRBJ1-5; D is unclear. Trimming took 8 bases from V and 4 from J, leaving 9 bases between them. This CDR3 is 12 amino acids long. From germline, CDR1 is MNHEY and CDR2 SVGAGI. The DNA of the CDR3 is TGTGCCAGCGGAAGGGAGAATCAGCCCCAGCATTTT. As protein: CASGRENQPQHF.

V usage is TRBV7-2 and J usage is TRBJ2-1; D is unclear. V was shortened by 1 base and J by 7 bases, with 8 bases between the two germline ends. The germline V gene has CDR1 SGHTA and CDR2 FQGNSA. The CDR3 spans 13 residues. The CDR3 protein is CASSLGRLNEQFF. The DNA of the CDR3 is TGTGCCAGCAGCTTAGGGAGATTAAATGAGCAGTTCTTC.

The rearrangement links TRBV5-6 to TRBJ2-3; perhaps TRBD2 as D (5 bases). V lost 5 bases and J 5 bases, leaving 18 bases between the germline ends. The CDR3 extends over 15 amino acids. Per germline, CDR1 SGHDT and CDR2 YYEEEE. The CDR3 bases are TGTGCCAGCAGTCCGGGGATCATGCATCAAGATACGCAGTATTTT. Amino acid sequence: CASSPGIMHQDTQYF.

CDR3 bases: TGTGCCAGCAGTTCTCGGGGGGGCTCTAACTATGGCTACACCTTC. Encoded protein: CASSSRGGSNYGYTF. V and J are TRBV27 and TRBJ1-2; maybe TRBD1 (6 bases). The CDR3 covers 15 residues. CDR1 is MNHEY and CDR2 is SMNVEV in the germline V gene (reference sequence). V was shortened by 4 bases and J by 0 bases, with 12 bases between the two germline ends.

The V call is TRBV7-3, the J call TRBJ2-3, with 10 bases matching TRBD2. The J segment lost 4 bases and the V segment lost 5 bases, leaving 12 bases of the junction unmatched. The CDR3 extends over 17 amino acids. Germline V gives CDR1 SGHTA, CDR2 FQGTGA. The CDR3 sequence is CASSPREREGASDTQYF. CDR3 nucleotides: TGTGCCAGCAGCCCCCGAGAGCGGGAGGGGGCGTCAGATACGCAGTATTTT.

The chain uses TRBV2 and TRBJ1-5; TRBD1 matches 8 bases. Germline loops: CDR1 SNHLY, CDR2 FYNNEI. V was clipped by 8 bases and J by 9 bases; unmatched bases: 12. The CDR3 spans 14 residues. In DNA, the CDR3 is TGTGCCAGCTCCGAACAGGGGGGAATTCGGCCCCAGCATTTT. This sequence encodes CASSEQGGIRPQHF.

This clone has more than one count but fewer than ten. V is TRBV18 and J is TRBJ1-5; possibly TRBD1 for D (5 bases). CDR1 is KGHSH and CDR2 is LQKENI in the germline V gene. There are 15 residues in the CDR3. V lost 3 bases and J lost 5, with 14 bases in between. The CDR3 DNA follows: TGTGCCAGCTCACCGGGGTCTGGGGGATATCAGCCCCAGCATTTT. It translates to CASSPGSGGYQPQHF.

The genes are TRBV3-1 (or the pseudogene TRBV3-2) and TRBJ2-5; D not certain. Trimming shortened V by 4 bases and J by 5 bases, and 11 bases separated the two germline ends. CDR3 length: 13 residues. From germline, CDR1 is LGHDT and CDR2 YNNKEL (reference sequence). The CDR3 DNA reads TGTGCCAGCAGCCCCCGGGCGCCCGAGACCCAGTACTTC. Its protein product is CASSPRAPETQYF.

This chain uses TRBV4-3 with TRBJ2-1, with 13 bases fitting TRBD2. The CDR3 totals 14 residues. Losses at the gene ends were 5 bases for V and 8 bases for J; bases not matched to a gene: 3. The germline CDR1 and CDR2 sequences are LGHNA and YSLEER. CDR3 DNA: TGCGCCAGCAGCGAACTAGCGGGAGGGTATGAGCAGTTCTTC. Translating it yields CASSELAGGYEQFF.

The rearrangement joins TRBV28 to TRBJ2-5; no firm D call. Deletions cut 5 bases from V and 1 base from J, with 8 bases between. This CDR3 has 13 amino acids. From germline, CDR1 is MDHEN and CDR2 SYDVKM. CDR3 in DNA: TGTGCCAGCAGTAGGAGATTCCAAGAGACCCAGTACTTC. Its protein is CASSRRFQETQYF.

The chain joins TRBV5-8 to TRBJ1-5; D remains ambiguous. This CDR3 is 12 amino acids long. Trimming took 5 bases from V and 5 from J, leaving 8 bases between them. The germline V gene encodes CDR1 SGHTS and CDR2 YDEGEE. CDR3 sequence: CASRRSYQPQHF. CDR3 sequence (DNA): TGTGCCAGCAGGCGAAGCTATCAGCCCCAGCATTTT.

The chain recombines TRBV7-2 with TRBJ2-7; 9 bases line up with TRBD1. Germline loops: CDR1 SGHTA, CDR2 FQGNSA. Trimming took 5 bases from V and 4 from J; bases not matched to a gene: 9. The CDR3 contains 15 residues. CDR3 nucleotides: TGTGCCAGCAGCCCCGGGACAGGGAGAATGTACGAGCAGTACTTC. Translation gives CASSPGTGRMYEQYF.

This chain joins TRBV4-3 and TRBJ1-5; no clear D gene. Looked up from germline, CDR1 is LGHNA and CDR2 is YSLEER. The V end was cut by 0 bases, the J end by 0 bases, with 12 bases between. This CDR3 spans 17 amino acids. The CDR3 here is CASSQDVTGNSNQPQHF. CDR3 coding DNA: TGCGCCAGCAGCCAAGATGTGACCGGAAATAGCAATCAGCCCCAGCATTTT.

The chain uses TRBV7-9 and TRBJ2-3; D remains ambiguous. V was cut by 4 bases and J by 0 bases, with 14 bases left in between. CDR1 and CDR2 from the germline V gene are SEHNR and FQNEAQ (reference sequence). The CDR3 runs 16 residues. CDR3 sequence reads: CASSYSEVSSTDTQYF. In DNA form, the CDR3 reads TGTGCCAGCAGCTACTCTGAGGTCTCTAGCACAGATACGCAGTATTTT.

CDR3 bases: TGTGCCAGCAGCGTATCGGCAGGAGGGTATTCACCCCTCCACTTT. Amino acid sequence: CASSVSAGGYSPLHF. V usage is TRBV9 and J usage is TRBJ1-6; D not certain. Trimming took off 1 base at V and 8 bases at J, with 13 bases between the two ends. CDR1 and CDR2 (germline): SGDLS, YYNGEE. The CDR3 length is 15 residues.

The V call is TRBV18, the J call TRBJ2-5; 8 bases align to TRBD1. This CDR3 is built from 14 residues. Trimming at V came to 5 bases and at J to 5 bases, leaving 7 bases not matched to a gene. Germline CDR1 KGHSH, CDR2 LQKENI. The CDR3 bases are TGTGCCAGCTCAAGACAGGGGATGGGGGAGACCCAGTACTTC. Its protein product is CASSRQGMGETQYF.

The chain employs TRBV28 and TRBJ1-2; no firm D call. The V gene's germline CDR1 is MDHEN and CDR2 SYDVKM. This CDR3 comprises 14 residues. Between the trimmed V and J ends, which lost 4 bases and 2 bases, there was a span of 11 bases. Here the CDR3 reads CASSSPRQNYGYTF. CDR3 coding DNA: TGTGCCAGCAGTTCCCCGCGGCAGAACTATGGCTACACCTTC.

This chain uses TRBV19 with TRBJ1-5; 9 bases are a match to TRBD1. The CDR3 runs 12 residues. Looked up from germline, CDR1 is LNHDA and CDR2 is SQIVND (reference sequence). The trim removed 3 bases at V and 9 bases at J, leaving 0 bases unmatched. CDR3 nucleotide sequence: TGTGCCAGTAGTATGGACAGGGGGCCCCAGCATTTT. Its protein is CASSMDRGPQHF.

The V call is TRBV5-1, the J call TRBJ2-2; tentatively, D is TRBD2 (6 bases). V dropped 4 bases and J dropped 5 bases, with 12 bases sitting between them. The CDR3 runs 14 residues. Germline V gene lookup returns CDR1 SGHRS and CDR2 YFSETQ. The CDR3: CASSVGGRTGELFF. The CDR3 nucleotides are TGCGCCAGCAGCGTCGGAGGGCGAACCGGGGAGCTGTTTTTT.

The V and J genes are TRBV4-3 and TRBJ2-2, with D unclear. CDR1 LGHNA and CDR2 YSLEER come from the germline V gene. The CDR3 has 15 residues. V was shortened by 2 bases and J by 3 bases, with 10 bases between the two germline ends. CDR3 coding DNA: TGCGCCAGCAGCCAAACAAGCCCATACACCGGGGAGCTGTTTTTT. It translates to CASSQTSPYTGELFF.

The V gene is TRBV24-1, the J gene TRBJ2-2; the D is unclear. Germline CDR1 is KGHDR and CDR2 is SFDVKD. V was cut by 4 bases and J by 1 base, with 12 bases left in between. The CDR3 loop spans 16 amino acids. CDR3: CATSEALRQNTGELFF. In DNA form, the CDR3 reads TGTGCCACCAGTGAGGCCCTGAGGCAGAACACCGGGGAGCTGTTTTTT.

The V gene is TRBV29-1, the J gene TRBJ2-7, with D possibly TRBD2 on 5 matching bases. The CDR3 is 13 amino acids. V was trimmed by 4 bases and J by 4 bases, leaving 14 bases between them. Germline CDR1 is SQVTM and CDR2 is ANQGSEA. In nucleotides, the CDR3 is TGCAGCGTTGCCCTTAGGGAGCCGTACGAGCAGTACTTC. Its protein product is CSVALREPYEQYF.

The V call is TRBV28, the J call TRBJ2-4; D may correspond to TRBD1 or TRBD2 (6 bases each). CDR1 and CDR2 from the germline V gene are MDHEN and SYDVKM. This CDR3 spans 14 amino acids. V was cut by 5 bases and J by 6 bases, with 14 bases left in between. CDR3 protein: CASSARGQGNIQYF. The CDR3 nucleotides are TGTGCCAGCAGTGCCCGGGGGCAAGGAAACATTCAGTACTTC.

The chain employs TRBV18 and TRBJ2-6; D ambiguous. Germline V gene lookup returns CDR1 KGHSH and CDR2 LQKENI. Trimming stripped 2 bases from V and 0 bases from J, with 5 bases between. The CDR3 loop spans 15 amino acids. The CDR3 sequence is CASSPSGSGANVLTF. The CDR3 DNA sequence: TGTGCCAGCTCACCATCTGGCTCTGGGGCCAACGTCCTGACTTTC.